This T cell receptor (beta chain) was captured in a study of blood T cell repertoires in COVID-19. Looking at the study overall: The United States, Italy and Spain supplied acute and convalescent COVID-19 samples. Nucleic acid was either cDNA or gDNA, and it came from T cells, B-cell-depleted T cells, or PBMCs.

The germline CDR1 and CDR2 sequences are MNHEY and SMNVEV (reference sequence). This CDR3 contains 16 residues. J was trimmed by 3 bases and V by 4 bases; bases with no gene match: 3. This clone has just one count. In the authors' workflow: Estimation of nucleated cell counts relied on the amplification of reference gene primers. Measured with immunoSEQ multiplex PCR; TCRdb has only the in-frame clones, and not every one. V and J calls and clone size are copied from that table; D and trimming were computed from the DNA. Among 13,000 to 15,000 clones listed, roughly 80% were seen once. J is TRBJ2-3 and V is TRBV27; 14 nucleotides align to TRBD2. This sequence was found in a man aged 35-49 years with active or convalescent COVID-19. Input material: peripheral blood. CDR3 in DNA: TGTGCCAGCAGTTGGACTAGCGGGGGGATGACAGATACGCAGTATTTT. Its protein product is CASSWTSGGMTDTQYF.